One T cell receptor beta chain is described in this entry. Its specificity is unknown. This sample was taken from a study of cytomegalovirus exposure and HLA in healthy donors. General study points: Presence/absence analyses took donor sequencing depth as roughly uniform. In an earlier analysis, in fewer than 700 donors, most V segments appeared productive either ~87% or ~30% of the time. Upon later analysis, HLA-associated TCR beta chains proved more clonally expanded than other, equally common chains. In a later analysis, V- and J-gene trimming of beta chains associated with a DCLRE1C missense variant, replicated independently.

PCR primers comprised 60 Vbeta and 13 Jbeta primers. The assay was immunoSEQ multiplex PCR, and TCRdb's table has in-frame clones only and misses some. The sample lists 150,000 to 200,000 clones, 70% to 80% seen once, with around 4.3% in the top ten. Germline values: CDR1 SEHNR, CDR2 FQNEAQ (reference sequence). Trimming left V 6 bases short and J 8 bases short, with 19 bases between. The CDR3 covers 14 residues. The TCR originated in a woman in her twenties or thirties in good health and CMV-seropositive. The sample comprised PBMCs. The V gene is TRBV7-9, the J gene TRBJ1-2, with D possibly being TRBD1 (6 bases). The CDR3 protein is CASSPAGAAGGYTF. The CDR3, as DNA: TGTGCCAGCAGTCCGGCAGGGGCTGCAGGGGGCTACACCTTC.